Listed below are T cell receptor beta chains from one sample, sequenced in a study of CD8 T cells in Susac syndrome. Via MiXCR, TCRdb re-called the immunoSEQ multiplex PCR reads, giving one row per CDR3 protein. The repertoire holds 100,000 or so distinct CDR3 sequences, around 93% seen once, with approximately 0.12% in the top ten. The sequenced material came from CD8+ T cells from PBMCs. The origin of the receptors is a human donor in good health. The CDR3 runs from the conserved cysteine through the conserved F or W. The D gene is left open where the match is weak. Clone sizes are given selectively: once, few, many, or a class where the clone is expanded.

d_gene | abundance | j_gene | v_gene | CDR3aa | CDR3nt
TRBD1 | NA | TRBJ1-6 | TRBV2 | CASSERDRVNSPLHF | TGTGCCAGCAGTGAGCGGGACAGGGTAAATTCACCCCTCCACTTT
NA | NA | TRBJ2-5 | TRBV5-6 | CASSSPGSVVQETQYF | TGTGCCAGCAGCTCCCCGGGTTCGGTGGTCCAAGAGACCCAGTACTTC
TRBD1 | NA | TRBJ1-1 | TRBV4-3 | CASSARTGGNTEAFF | TGCGCCAGCAGCGCCCGGACAGGGGGGAACACTGAAGCTTTCTTT
TRBD1 | NA | TRBJ2-3 | TRBV5-6 | CASSWTGEGTQYF | TGTGCCAGCAGCTGGACAGGGGAAGGTACGCAGTATTTT
NA | NA | TRBJ1-1 | TRBV29-1 | CSVAVRLNTEAFF | TGCAGCGTTGCAGTCAGATTGAACACTGAAGCTTTCTTT
NA | NA | TRBJ1-4 | TRBV5-6 | CASSLFIGLEKLFF | TGTGCCAGCAGCTTGTTTATAGGTCTCGAAAAACTGTTTTTT
NA | NA | TRBJ2-2 | TRBV29-1 | CSVRRDTNTGELFF | TGCAGCGTTCGTCGGGACACCAACACCGGGGAGCTGTTTTTT
TRBD1 | NA | TRBJ1-1 | TRBV20-1 | CSAPGQGNTEAFF | TGCAGTGCTCCCGGACAGGGGAACACTGAAGCTTTCTTT
NA | NA | TRBJ2-1 | TRBV5-1 | CASSLPGSRNEQFF | TGCGCCAGCAGCTTGCCGGGATCCCGGAATGAGCAGTTCTTC
NA | few | TRBJ2-2 | TRBV10-3 | CAISGQGYTGELFF | TGTGCCATCAGTGGGCAGGGGTACACCGGGGAGCTGTTTTTT
NA | NA | TRBJ1-1 | TRBV18 | CASSPLNTEAFF | TGTGCCAGCTCACCTTTGAACACTGAAGCTTTCTTT
TRBD2 | NA | TRBJ2-1 | TRBV20-1 | CSARRGPASGTYNEQFF | TGCAGTGCTAGGCGTGGCCCGGCTAGCGGGACCTACAATGAGCAGTTCTTC
TRBD1 | NA | TRBJ2-6 | TRBV19 | CASSLTQGAGGANVLTF | TGTGCCAGTAGTCTTACACAGGGGGCGGGCGGGGCCAACGTCCTGACTTTC
TRBD2 | NA | TRBJ2-7 | TRBV7-2 | CASSFLAGIDEQYF | TGTGCCAGCAGCTTTTTAGCGGGAATCGACGAGCAGTACTTC
NA | once | TRBJ2-2 | TRBV9 | CASSVGQGQRSTGELFF | TGTGCCAGCAGCGTAGGTCAAGGACAGCGAAGCACCGGGGAGCTGTTTTTT
TRBD1 | NA | TRBJ1-2 | TRBV4-3 | CASSIGTGLYGYTF | TGCGCCAGCAGCATCGGGACAGGACTCTATGGCTACACCTTC
NA | NA | TRBJ1-2 | TRBV18 | CASSPVSTSGYTF | TGTGCCAGCTCGCCGGTCTCCACTAGTGGCTACACCTTC
NA | NA | TRBJ1-2 | TRBV19 | CASSISRGNYGYTF | TGTGCCAGTAGTATTAGCAGGGGCAACTATGGCTACACCTTC
TRBD1 | NA | TRBJ1-2 | TRBV29-1 | CSVADRAGYGYTF | TGCAGCGTTGCCGACAGGGCCGGGTATGGCTACACCTTC
TRBD1 | NA | TRBJ1-5 | TRBV15 | CATSIQTGPGQGIKVSNQPQHF | TGTGCCACCAGCATCCAAACCGGACCCGGACAGGGCATAAAAGTAAGCAATCAGCCCCAGCATTTT
NA | NA | TRBJ2-6 | TRBV6-2/TRBV6-3 | CASSPTGANVLTF | TGTGCCAGCAGCCCGACTGGGGCCAACGTCCTGACTTTC
NA | NA | TRBJ2-3 | TRBV6-5 | CASSYGPGANTDTQYF | TGTGCCAGCAGTTACGGGCCGGGCGCAAACACAGATACGCAGTATTTT
NA | once | TRBJ1-1 | TRBV20-1 | CSARGVQDSLVEAFF | TGCAGTGCTAGGGGCGTCCAAGACAGCCTGGTCGAAGCTTTCTTT
NA | NA | TRBJ2-5 | TRBV20-1 | CSAQRDFQETQYF | TGCAGTGCTCAACGGGACTTCCAAGAGACCCAGTACTTC
TRBD1 | NA | TRBJ1-2 | TRBV7-2 | CASSAGTGGYGYTF | TGTGCCAGCAGCGCAGGGACAGGTGGATATGGCTACACCTTC
NA | NA | TRBJ2-1 | TRBV7-9 | CASSPQSGMDSYNEQFF | TGTGCCAGCAGCCCTCAGTCAGGGATGGACTCCTACAATGAGCAGTTCTTC
TRBD1 | NA | TRBJ2-5 | TRBV28 | CASSLNRGFQETQYF | TGTGCCAGCAGTTTGAACAGGGGATTTCAAGAGACCCAGTACTTC
TRBD1 | NA | TRBJ2-7 | TRBV3-1 | CASSQVLQDRRYEQYF | TGTGCCAGCAGCCAAGTGCTACAGGACAGGAGATACGAGCAGTACTTC
TRBD2 | NA | TRBJ2-1 | TRBV19 | CASNPSGGPHNEQFF | TGTGCCAGCAATCCTAGCGGGGGGCCACACAATGAGCAGTTCTTC
NA | NA | TRBJ2-7 | TRBV3-1 | CASSPLRTYEQYF | TGTGCCAGCAGCCCCCTTAGGACGTACGAGCAGTACTTC
NA | NA | TRBJ1-2 | TRBV9 | CASSVADSQARGYTF | TGTGCCAGCAGCGTAGCTGACTCCCAAGCGCGTGGCTACACCTTC
NA | NA | TRBJ2-7 | TRBV11-2 | CASSSRSVGLASEQYF | TGTGCCAGCAGCTCCAGGTCTGTAGGGCTTGCCTCGGAGCAGTACTTC
NA | NA | TRBJ2-1 | TRBV28 | CASSLTDAYNEQFF | TGTGCCAGCAGCCTTACAGACGCCTACAATGAGCAGTTCTTC
TRBD1 | NA | TRBJ2-7 | TRBV5-1 | CASSFGQGDAEQYF | TGCGCCAGCAGCTTCGGACAGGGAGACGCCGAGCAGTACTTC
TRBD2 | once | TRBJ2-2 | TRBV12-3/TRBV12-4 | CASWERDNTGELFF | TGTGCCAGCTGGGAGCGGGATAACACCGGGGAGCTGTTTTTT
NA | NA | TRBJ2-6 | TRBV6-2/TRBV6-3 | CASSLLTGANVLTF | TGTGCCAGCAGCCTACTCACTGGGGCCAACGTCCTGACTTTC
NA | once | TRBJ1-6 | TRBV4-3 | CASSQENNSPLHF | TGCGCCAGCAGCCAAGAGAATAATTCACCCCTCCACTTT
NA | NA | TRBJ1-4 | TRBV11-2 | CASSLEVPGLASARREKLFF | TGTGCCAGCAGCTTAGAAGTTCCAGGACTCGCATCGGCTAGACGTGAAAAACTGTTTTTT
NA | NA | TRBJ2-1 | TRBV2 | CASSRGTGYNEQFF | TGTGCCAGCAGTCGGGGCACTGGCTACAATGAGCAGTTCTTC
NA | NA | TRBJ1-3 | TRBV7-2 | CASSLGIGSGNTIYF | TGTGCCAGCAGCTTAGGAATCGGCTCTGGAAACACCATATATTTT
NA | NA | TRBJ2-3 | TRBV20-1 | CSAQQSALTDTQYF | TGCAGTGCGCAGCAATCGGCTCTCACAGATACGCAGTATTTT
NA | NA | TRBJ2-7 | TRBV18 | CASSPRVPGSYEQYF | TGTGCCAGCTCACCACGAGTGCCAGGATCCTACGAGCAGTACTTC
NA | NA | TRBJ1-2 | TRBV2 | CASSEFWGTYGYTF | TGTGCCAGCAGTGAATTTTGGGGGACCTATGGCTACACCTTC
NA | NA | TRBJ2-5 | TRBV4-2 | CASSHARDRPDQETQYF | TGTGCCAGCAGCCACGCTCGCGACAGGCCGGATCAAGAGACCCAGTACTTC
NA | NA | TRBJ2-3 | TRBV29-1 | CSVSGTDTQYF | TGCAGCGTGAGCGGAACCGATACGCAGTATTTT
NA | NA | TRBJ2-3 | TRBV20-1 | CSSVGGSTDTQYF | TGCAGCTCCGTCGGCGGAAGCACAGATACGCAGTATTTT
TRBD2 | NA | TRBJ2-3 | TRBV7-3 | CASRVSGSGDTQYF | TGTGCCAGCAGGGTTAGCGGGAGCGGGGATACGCAGTATTTT